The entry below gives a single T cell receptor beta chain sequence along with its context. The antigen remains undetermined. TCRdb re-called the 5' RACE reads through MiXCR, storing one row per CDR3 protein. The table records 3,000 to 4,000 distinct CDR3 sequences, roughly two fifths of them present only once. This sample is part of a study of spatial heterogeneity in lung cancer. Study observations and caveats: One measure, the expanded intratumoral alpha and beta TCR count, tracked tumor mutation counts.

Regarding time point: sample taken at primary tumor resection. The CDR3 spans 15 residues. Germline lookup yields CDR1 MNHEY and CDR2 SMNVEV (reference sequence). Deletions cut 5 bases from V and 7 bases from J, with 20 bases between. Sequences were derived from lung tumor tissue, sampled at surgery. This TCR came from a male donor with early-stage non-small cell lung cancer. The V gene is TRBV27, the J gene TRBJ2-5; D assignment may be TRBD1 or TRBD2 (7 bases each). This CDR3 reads CASSRETTGEGTQYF. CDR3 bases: TGTGCCAGCAGTAGGGAAACTACAGGGGAGGGGACCCAGTACTTC.